This T cell receptor beta chain was recovered during a study of graft-versus-host responses after intestinal transplantation. The table came from immunoSEQ multiplex PCR; TCRdb's copy has only in-frame clones and leaves some out. The top ten clones hold 3% to 4% of a sample with about 15,000 clones, 30% to 35% of them seen once. The CDR3 sequence is 16 residues long. V trimming: 8 bases; J trimming: 7 bases; junction bases outside the gene matches: 16. CDR1 is MNHEY, CDR2 SMNVEV, per germline (reference sequence). The receptor was isolated from a human patient who received an intestinal transplant. The chain joins TRBV27 to TRBJ2-1; TRBD2 matches 8 bases. The starting material was alloreactive CD4+ T cells from a mixed lymphocyte reaction culture, obtained before intestinal transplant. Subset given: CFSE-low proliferating T cells sorted from roughly six-day pre-transplant mixed lymphocyte reaction (GvH or HvG direction). The CDR3 coding sequence is TGTGCCAGCCGAATCGGGAGGGCAAGTAGAGTGAATGAGCAGTTCTTC. This translates into CASRIGRASRVNEQFF.